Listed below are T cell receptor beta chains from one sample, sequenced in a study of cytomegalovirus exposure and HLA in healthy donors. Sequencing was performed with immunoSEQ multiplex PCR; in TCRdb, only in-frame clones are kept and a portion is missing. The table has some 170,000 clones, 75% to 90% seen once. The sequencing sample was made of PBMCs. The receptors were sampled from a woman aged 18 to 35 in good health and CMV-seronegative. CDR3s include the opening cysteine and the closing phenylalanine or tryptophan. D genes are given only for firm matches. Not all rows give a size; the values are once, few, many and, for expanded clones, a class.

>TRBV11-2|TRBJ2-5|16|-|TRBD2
TGTGCCAGCAGCTCTGCCGGGACTAGGGGACAAGAGACCCAGTACTTC
CASSSAGTRGQETQYF
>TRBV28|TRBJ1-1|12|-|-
TGTGCCAGCAGTTTGAGGATCCCCGAAGCTTTCTTT
CASSLRIPEAFF
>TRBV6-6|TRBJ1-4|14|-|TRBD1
TGTGCCAGCAGCCGGACAGGGAGGAATGAAAAACTGTTTTTT
CASSRTGRNEKLFF
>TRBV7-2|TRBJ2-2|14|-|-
TGTGCCAGCAGCCACAGACAAGACACCGGGGAGCTGTTTTTT
CASSHRQDTGELFF
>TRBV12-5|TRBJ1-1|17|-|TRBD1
TGTGCTAGTGGTTTTTGGCCCGGGACAGGGTTGAACACTGAAGCTTTCTTT
CASGFWPGTGLNTEAFF
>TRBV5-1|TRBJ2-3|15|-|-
TGCGCCAGCAGCCCGGACACTTCTAGCACAGATACGCAGTATTTT
CASSPDTSSTDTQYF
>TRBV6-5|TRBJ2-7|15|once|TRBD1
TGTGCCAGCAGCTGGGACAGGGGTACCACCTACGAGCAGTACTTC
CASSWDRGTTYEQYF
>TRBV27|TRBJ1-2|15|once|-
TGTGCCAGCAGTTCCAGGGAGGGTAGTGAACATGGCTACACCTTC
CASSSREGSEHGYTF
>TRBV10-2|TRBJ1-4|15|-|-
TGCGCCAGCAGTGACGGGTTTGCAACTAATGAAAAACTGTTTTTT
CASSDGFATNEKLFF
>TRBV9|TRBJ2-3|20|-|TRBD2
TGTGCCAGCAGCCTTTCTACTTTACCCCTACTAGCGCACCGCACAGATACGCAGTATTTT
CASSLSTLPLLAHRTDTQYF
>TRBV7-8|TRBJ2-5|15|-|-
TGTGCCAGCAGCCGAGGGGGGGGGTTACAAGAGACCCAGTACTTC
CASSRGGGLQETQYF
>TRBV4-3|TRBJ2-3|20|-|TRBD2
TGCGCCAGCAGCCAAGATTCGTATGGGCTAGCGGGAGCTTCTACAGATACGCAGTATTTT
CASSQDSYGLAGASTDTQYF
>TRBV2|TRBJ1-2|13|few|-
TGTGCCAGCAGGGAGACAGCAAACTATGGCTACACCTTC
CASRETANYGYTF
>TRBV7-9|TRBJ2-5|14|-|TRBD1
TGTGCCAGCAGCTTAAGTACAGGGGAAGAGACCCAGTACTTC
CASSLSTGEETQYF
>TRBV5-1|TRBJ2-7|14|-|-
TGCGCCAGCAGCTTGGATGGGGAGCTATACGAGCAGTACTTC
CASSLDGELYEQYF
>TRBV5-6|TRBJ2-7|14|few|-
TGTGCCAGCAGCACCGGTGGACACCCCTACGAGCAGTACTTC
CASSTGGHPYEQYF
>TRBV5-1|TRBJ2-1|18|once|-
TGCGCCAGCAGCTCGCCGCAGGCAGGGGGGTCCTCCTACAATGAGCAGTTCTTC
CASSSPQAGGSSYNEQFF
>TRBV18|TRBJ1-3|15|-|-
TGTGCCAGCTCACCCGCTCGGGGCTCTGGAAACACCATATATTTT
CASSPARGSGNTIYF
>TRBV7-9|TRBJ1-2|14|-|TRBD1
TGTGCCAGCAGCTTAGGCGGACAGGGGTATGGCTACACCTTC
CASSLGGQGYGYTF
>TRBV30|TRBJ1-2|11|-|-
TGTGCCTGGAGTCCAGGGAACGGCTACACCTTC
CAWSPGNGYTF
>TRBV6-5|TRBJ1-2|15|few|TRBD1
TGTGCCAGCAGTTTAGGACAGGGCCTTTTCGATGGCTACACCTTC
CASSLGQGLFDGYTF
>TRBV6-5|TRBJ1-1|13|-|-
TGTGCCAGCAAGGTACAGTTGAACACTGAAGCTTTCTTT
CASKVQLNTEAFF
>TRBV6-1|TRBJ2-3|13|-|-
TGTGCCAGCAGTGAGTGGGGGCCCGATACGCAGTATTTT
CASSEWGPDTQYF
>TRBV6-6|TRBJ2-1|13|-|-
TGTGCCAGCAGTTTCCGGACTTACAATGAGCAGTTCTTC
CASSFRTYNEQFF
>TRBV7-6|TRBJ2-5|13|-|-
TGTGCCAGCAGCCTTAGAATAACGGAGACCCAGTACTTC
CASSLRITETQYF
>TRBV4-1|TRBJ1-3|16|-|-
TGCGCCAGCAGCCAGCCCTTTAAAGGGGCGGGAAACACCATATATTTT
CASSQPFKGAGNTIYF
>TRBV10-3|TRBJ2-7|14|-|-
TGTGCCATCAGTGACGACTTGATGGCCTACGAGCAGTACTTC
CAISDDLMAYEQYF
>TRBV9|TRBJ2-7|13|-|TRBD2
TGTGCCAGCAGCGGGGGACTAGCGGGGAGGCAGTACTTC
CASSGGLAGRQYF
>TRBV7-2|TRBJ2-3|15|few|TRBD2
TGTGCCAGCAGCCCGTTGGGGGAGGGCCAAGATACGCAGTATTTT
CASSPLGEGQDTQYF
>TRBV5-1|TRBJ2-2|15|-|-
TGCGCCAGCAGCTTGGATGGGGGCGCCCCCGGGGAGCTGTTTTTT
CASSLDGGAPGELFF
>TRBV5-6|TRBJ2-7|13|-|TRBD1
TGTGCCAGCAGCACGGACAGGGCGTTCGAGCAGTACTTC
CASSTDRAFEQYF
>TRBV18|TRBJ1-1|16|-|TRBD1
TGTGCCAGCTCATCGGGACAGGTTCAAATGAACACTGAAGCTTTCTTT
CASSSGQVQMNTEAFF
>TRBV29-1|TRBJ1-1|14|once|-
TGCAGCGTTGAGGAGGAGTCGATGAACACTGAAGCTTTCTTT
CSVEEESMNTEAFF